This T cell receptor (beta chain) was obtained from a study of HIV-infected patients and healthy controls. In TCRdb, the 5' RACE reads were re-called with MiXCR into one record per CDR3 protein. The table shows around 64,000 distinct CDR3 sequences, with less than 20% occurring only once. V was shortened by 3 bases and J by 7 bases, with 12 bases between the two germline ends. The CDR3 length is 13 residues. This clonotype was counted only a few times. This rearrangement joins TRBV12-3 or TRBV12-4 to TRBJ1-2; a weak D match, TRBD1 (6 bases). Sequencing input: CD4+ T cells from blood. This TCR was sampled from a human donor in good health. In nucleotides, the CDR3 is TGTGCCAGCAGTTTTGGGGGGGCGCTTGGCTACACCTTC. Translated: CASSFGGALGYTF.